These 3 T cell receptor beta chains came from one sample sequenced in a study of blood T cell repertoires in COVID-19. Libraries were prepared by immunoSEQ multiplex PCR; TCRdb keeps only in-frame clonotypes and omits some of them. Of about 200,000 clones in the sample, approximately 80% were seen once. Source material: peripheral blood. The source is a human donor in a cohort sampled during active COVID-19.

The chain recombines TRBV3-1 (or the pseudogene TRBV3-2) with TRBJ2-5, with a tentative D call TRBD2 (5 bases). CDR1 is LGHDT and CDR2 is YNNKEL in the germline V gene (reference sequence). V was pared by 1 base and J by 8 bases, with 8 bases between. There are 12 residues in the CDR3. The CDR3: CASSQATGTQYF. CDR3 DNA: TGTGCCAGCAGCCAAGCGACGGGAACCCAGTACTTC.

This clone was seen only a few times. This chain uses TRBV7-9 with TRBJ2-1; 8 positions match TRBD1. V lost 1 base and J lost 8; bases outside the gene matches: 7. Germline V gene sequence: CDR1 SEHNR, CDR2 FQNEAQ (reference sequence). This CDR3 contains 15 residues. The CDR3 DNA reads TGTGCCAGCAGCTTAGGGGCAGGGGGCCTCTATGAGCAGTTCTTC. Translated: CASSLGAGGLYEQFF. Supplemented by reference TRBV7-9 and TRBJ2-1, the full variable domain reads DTGVSQNPRHKITKRGQNVTFRCDPISEHNRLYWYRQTLGQGPEFLTYFQNEAQLEKSRLLSDRFSAERPKGSFSTLEIQRTEQGDSAMYLCASSLGAGGLYEQFFGPGTRLTVL.

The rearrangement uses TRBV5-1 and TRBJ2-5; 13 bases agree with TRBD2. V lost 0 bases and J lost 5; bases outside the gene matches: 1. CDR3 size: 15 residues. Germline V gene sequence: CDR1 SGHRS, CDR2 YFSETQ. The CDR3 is CASSLGTSGSETQYF. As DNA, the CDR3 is TGCGCCAGCAGCTTGGGGACTAGCGGGAGTGAGACCCAGTACTTC. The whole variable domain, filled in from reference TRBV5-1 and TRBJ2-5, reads KAGVTQTPRYLIKTRGQQVTLSCSPISGHRSVSWYQQTPGQGLQFLFEYFSETQRNKGNFPGRFSGRQFSNSRSEMNVSTLELGDSALYLCASSLGTSGSETQYFGPGTRLLVL.